This TCR beta chain was identified during a study of blood T cells in healthy people across ages. Study-wide results and caveats: Expanded clonotype shifts may have been confounded, as the donors had an unknown CMV status.

The use of a sample-barcoded 5' primer and a J-beta primer mix characterized a second PCR of roughly 7 to 11 cycles. TCRdb fed the 5' RACE reads into MiXCR, producing one record per CDR3 protein. Found here are about 750,000 distinct CDR3 sequences, roughly 50% of them singletons; the top ten hold around 40%. To note about this clonotype: Its antigen is not known.

The germline CDR1 and CDR2 sequences are DFQATT and SNEGSKA (reference sequence). The CDR3 is made up of 13 amino acids. With 5 bases removed from V and 14 bases from J, the gap between germline ends came to 23 bases. Sequencing used blood. The TCR comes from an elderly man in good health. J is TRBJ2-3 and V is TRBV20-1; a weak D match, TRBD2 (6 bases). CDR3 amino acids: CSARGTSHRYAYF. The CDR3 DNA reads TGCAGTGCTCGGGGGACCTCACACAGATACGCGTATTTT.